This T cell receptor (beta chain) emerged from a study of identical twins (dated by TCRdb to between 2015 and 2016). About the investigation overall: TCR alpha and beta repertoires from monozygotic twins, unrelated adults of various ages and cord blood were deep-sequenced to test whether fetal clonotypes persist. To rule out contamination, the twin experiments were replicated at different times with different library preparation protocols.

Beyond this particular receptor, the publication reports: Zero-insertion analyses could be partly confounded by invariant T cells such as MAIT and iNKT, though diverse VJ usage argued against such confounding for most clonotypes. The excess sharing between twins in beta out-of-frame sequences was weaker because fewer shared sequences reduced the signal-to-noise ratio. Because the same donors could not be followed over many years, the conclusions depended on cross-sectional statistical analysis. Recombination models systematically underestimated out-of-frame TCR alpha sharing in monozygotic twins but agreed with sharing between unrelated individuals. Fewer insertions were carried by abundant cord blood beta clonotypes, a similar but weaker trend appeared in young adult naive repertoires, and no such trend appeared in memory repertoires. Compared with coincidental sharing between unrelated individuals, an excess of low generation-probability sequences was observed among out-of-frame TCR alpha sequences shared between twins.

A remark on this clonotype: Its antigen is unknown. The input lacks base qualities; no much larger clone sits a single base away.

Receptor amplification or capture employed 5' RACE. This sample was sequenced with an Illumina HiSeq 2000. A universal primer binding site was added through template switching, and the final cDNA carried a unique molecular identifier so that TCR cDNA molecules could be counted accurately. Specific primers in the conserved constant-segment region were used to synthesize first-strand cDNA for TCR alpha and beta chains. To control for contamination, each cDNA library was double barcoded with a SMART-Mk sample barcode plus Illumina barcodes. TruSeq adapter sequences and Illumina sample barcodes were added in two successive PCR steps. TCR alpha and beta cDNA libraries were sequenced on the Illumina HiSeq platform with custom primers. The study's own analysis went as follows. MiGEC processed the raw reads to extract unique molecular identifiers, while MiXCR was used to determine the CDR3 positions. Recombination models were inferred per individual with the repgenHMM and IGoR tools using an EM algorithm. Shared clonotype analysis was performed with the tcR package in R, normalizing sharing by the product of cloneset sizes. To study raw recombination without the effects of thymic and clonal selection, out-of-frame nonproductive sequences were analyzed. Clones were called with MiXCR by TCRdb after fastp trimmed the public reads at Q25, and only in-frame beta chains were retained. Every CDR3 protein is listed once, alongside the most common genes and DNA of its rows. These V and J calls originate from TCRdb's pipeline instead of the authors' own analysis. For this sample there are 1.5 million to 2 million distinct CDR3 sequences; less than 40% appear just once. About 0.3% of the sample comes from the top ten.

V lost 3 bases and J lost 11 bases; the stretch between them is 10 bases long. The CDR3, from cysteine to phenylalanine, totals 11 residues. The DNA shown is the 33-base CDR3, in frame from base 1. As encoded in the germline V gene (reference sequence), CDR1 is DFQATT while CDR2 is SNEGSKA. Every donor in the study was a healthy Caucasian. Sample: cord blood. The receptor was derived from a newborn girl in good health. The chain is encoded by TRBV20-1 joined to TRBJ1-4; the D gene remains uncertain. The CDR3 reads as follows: CSARVMGKLFF. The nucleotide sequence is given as TGCAGTGCTAGGGTCATGGGTAAACTGTTTTTT.